Shown below are 15 T cell receptor beta chains from a single sample sequenced in a study of cytomegalovirus exposure and HLA in healthy donors. 60 Vbeta and 13 Jbeta primers were used in PCR. The data were produced by immunoSEQ multiplex PCR, yet TCRdb's version contains in-frame clones alone and is incomplete. The data contain 150,000 or so clones, roughly 80% of them singletons. Sequencing was done on a sample of PBMCs. The receptor set was obtained from a woman in her 40s in good health and CMV-seronegative.

This clone occurred a few times. The chain joins TRBV9 to TRBJ1-2; D possibly corresponds to TRBD1 (5 bases). V gave up 0 bases and J gave up 5 bases, with 26 bases separating them. CDR1 SGDLS and CDR2 YYNGEE come from the germline V gene. The CDR3 spans 19 residues. The CDR3 coding sequence is TGTGCCAGCAGCGTAGCACGATTTGAAGGGGCCCCTAACCTGTATGGCTACACCTTC. Protein sequence: CASSVARFEGAPNLYGYTF.

This clone was observed once. The chain joins TRBV10-1 to TRBJ2-7; 7 bases line up with TRBD1. V dropped 5 bases and J dropped 5; count of bases not matched to a gene: 6. The CDR3 has 13 amino acids. Germline values: CDR1 WNHNN, CDR2 SYGVQD (reference sequence). The CDR3 region is CASSKTGSDEQYF. The CDR3 coding sequence is TGCGCCAGCAGTAAGACAGGGTCGGACGAGCAGTACTTC.

Comment on this clone: Germline is not matched at one junction end, which may reflect a read error. The CDR3 sequence: CSSSSHLGEQYF. The CDR3 DNA reads as TGTTCCAGCAGCTCCCATCTCGGCGAGCAGTACTTC. The chain links TRBV7-9 to TRBJ2-7; D ambiguous. Germline V lookup: CDR1 SEHNR, CDR2 FQNEAQ (reference sequence). The CDR3 extends over 12 amino acids.

This chain connects TRBV6-5 to TRBJ2-5; 14 nucleotides align to TRBD2. V dropped 1 base and J dropped 13; count of bases not matched to a gene: 5. Per germline, CDR1 MNHEY and CDR2 SVGAGI. This CDR3 spans 14 amino acids. The CDR3 reads CASSYLGLAGVLYF. For the CDR3, the DNA is TGTGCCAGCAGTTACTTGGGACTAGCGGGAGTTCTGTACTTC.

There are a few counts of this clone. The V call is TRBV28, the J call TRBJ1-2; 9 positions match TRBD1. V shed 5 bases, J shed 3 bases, and the junction held 7 bases outside the gene matches. There are 15 residues in the CDR3. Germline CDR1 and CDR2: MDHEN and SYDVKM. CDR3 sequence (DNA): TGTGCCAGCAGTCCATCGGGACAGGGTGACTATGGCTACACCTTC. Protein sequence: CASSPSGQGDYGYTF.

The chain joins TRBV4-1 to TRBJ1-5, with D unresolved. The CDR3 covers 14 residues. Germline assignment: CDR1 MGHRA and CDR2 YSYEKL. The V gene lost 5 bases and the J gene lost 3 bases, with 11 bases spanning the gap. The CDR3 here is CASSLEQDNQPQHF. The CDR3 nucleotides read TGCGCCAGCAGCTTAGAGCAGGACAATCAGCCCCAGCATTTT.

The gene calls are TRBV5-1 and TRBJ2-1; D ambiguous. Germline CDR1 is SGHRS and CDR2 is YFSETQ. The CDR3 is made up of 13 amino acids. Trimming stripped 0 bases from V and 7 bases from J, with 8 bases between. The DNA for the CDR3 is TGCGCCAGCAGCTTGGGAGGTCCGAATGAGCAGTTCTTC. Protein product: CASSLGGPNEQFF.

The chain is built from TRBV30 and TRBJ2-1, with TRBD2 identical over 10 bases. Germline V gives CDR1 GTSNPN, CDR2 SVGIG (reference sequence). The length of the CDR3 is 14 residues. After removal of 4 bases from V and 7 bases from J, the junction contained 7 bases not matched to a gene. CDR3 region: CAWNRAGGRNEQFF. CDR3 sequence (DNA): TGTGCCTGGAACCGAGCGGGAGGGAGGAATGAGCAGTTCTTC.

The V call is TRBV11-2, the J call TRBJ1-3, with 8 bases identical to TRBD1. The trim removed 5 bases at V and 3 bases at J, leaving 6 bases unmatched. Germline lookup yields CDR1 SGHAT and CDR2 FQNNGV. The CDR3 extends over 15 amino acids. The CDR3 nucleotides read TGTGCCAGCAGCATATGGACAGGGAGTGGAAACACCATATATTTT. Translation: CASSIWTGSGNTIYF. Full variable domain (missing parts from reference TRBV11-2 and TRBJ1-3): EAGVAQSPRYKIIEKRQSVAFWCNPISGHATLYWYQQILGQGPKLLIQFQNNGVVDDSQLPKDRFSAERLKGVDSTLKIQPAKLEDSAVYLCASSIWTGSGNTIYFGEGSWLTVV.

The genes are TRBV12-5 and TRBJ1-1, with unresolved D. The CDR3 has 13 residues. CDR1 and CDR2 (germline): LGHNT, FRNRAP. Trimming removed 6 bases at V and 3 bases at J, with 11 bases between. The CDR3 spells CASGLSPDTEAFF. Here the CDR3 DNA reads TGTGCTAGTGGCCTCTCCCCTGACACTGAAGCTTTCTTT.

The rearrangement uses TRBV27 and TRBJ2-5; D is unclear. V was pared by 3 bases and J by 0 bases, with 5 bases between. The CDR3 loop spans 13 amino acids. Looked up from germline, CDR1 is MNHEY and CDR2 is SMNVEV (reference sequence). CDR3 sequence reads: CASSFAYQETQYF. For the CDR3, the DNA is TGTGCCAGCAGTTTCGCGTACCAAGAGACCCAGTACTTC.

The rearrangement links TRBV2 to TRBJ2-3; 11 bases map to TRBD1. The CDR3 has 18 amino acids. Germline V lookup: CDR1 SNHLY, CDR2 FYNNEI. After removal of 0 bases from V and 5 bases from J, the junction contained 10 bases not matched to a gene. The CDR3 DNA sequence: TGTGCCAGCAGTGAAGCGCTTCTTGGGACAGGGGGAAAAGATACGCAGTATTTT. It translates to CASSEALLGTGGKDTQYF. Full variable domain (outside the CDR3, taken from reference TRBV2 and TRBJ2-3): EPEVTQTPSHQVTQMGQEVILRCVPISNHLYFYWYRQILGQKVEFLVSFYNNEISEKSEIFDDQFSVERPDGSNFTLKIRSTKLEDSAMYFCASSEALLGTGGKDTQYFGPGTRLTVL.

The chain joins TRBV29-1 to TRBJ1-2, with 9 bases that match TRBD1. Trimming took 4 bases from V and 0 from J; bases not matched to a gene: 9. The CDR3 extends over 16 amino acids. Germline loops: CDR1 SQVTM, CDR2 ANQGSEA. The CDR3 sequence is CSVGRTGEDANYGYTF. CDR3 coding DNA: TGCAGCGTTGGCCGGACAGGGGAGGACGCTAACTATGGCTACACCTTC.

In its sample, this clone was seen once. The rearrangement joins TRBV5-6 to TRBJ1-2, with a tentative D call TRBD1 (5 bases). V shed 3 bases and J shed 7 bases, with 19 bases lying between them. CDR3 length: 15 residues. CDR1 is SGHDT and CDR2 is YYEEEE in the germline V gene. The CDR3 DNA follows: TGTGCCAGCAGCTATCCTTTTGGGGGGACCGGTGGCTACACCTTC. Translation: CASSYPFGGTGGYTF.

V is TRBV30 and J is TRBJ2-1; 7 positions match TRBD2. The junction had 4 bases not matched to a gene; V was cut back by 8 bases and J by 0 bases. The CDR3 spans 13 residues. CDR1 and CDR2 (germline): GTSNPN, SVGIG (reference sequence). CDR3 nucleotides: TGTGCCGGGGGGGAAAGCTCCTACAATGAGCAGTTCTTC. It is translated as CAGGESSYNEQFF. Combining the CDR3 with reference TRBV30 and TRBJ2-1 gives the whole variable domain SQTIHQWPATLVQPVGSPLSLECTVEGTSNPNLYWYRQAAGRGLQLLFYSVGIGQISSEVPQNLSASRPQDRQFILSSKKLLLSDSGFYLCAGGESSYNEQFFGPGTRLTVL.